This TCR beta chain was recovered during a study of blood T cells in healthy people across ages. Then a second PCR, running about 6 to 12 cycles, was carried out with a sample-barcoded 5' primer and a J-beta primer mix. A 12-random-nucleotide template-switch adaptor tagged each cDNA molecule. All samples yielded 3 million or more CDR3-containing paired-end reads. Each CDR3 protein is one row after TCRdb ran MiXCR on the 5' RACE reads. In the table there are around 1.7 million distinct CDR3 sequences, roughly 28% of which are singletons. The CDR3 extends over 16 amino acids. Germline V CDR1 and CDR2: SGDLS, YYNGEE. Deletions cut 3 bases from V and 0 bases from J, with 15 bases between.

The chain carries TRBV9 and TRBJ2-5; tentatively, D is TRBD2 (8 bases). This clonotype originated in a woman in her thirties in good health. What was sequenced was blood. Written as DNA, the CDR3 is TGTGCCAGCAGCGCCGGGAGGGGGCCGTACCAAGAGACCCAGTACTTC. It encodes CASSAGRGPYQETQYF.